Ten or more counts support the clone carrying this TCR beta chain. Its antigen is not known. The data belong to a study of blood T cells in healthy people across ages. Study observations and caveats: Per million T cells, TCR beta diversity dropped about linearly as age rose.

The authors ran a second PCR of 7 to 11 cycles using a sample-barcoded 5' primer and a J-beta primer mix. TCRdb re-derived calls from the 5' RACE reads in MiXCR, one entry per CDR3 protein. The sample comprises hundreds of thousands of distinct CDR3 sequences, roughly 20% of which are singletons, and 3% to 4.5% rests with the top ten. Germline trimming cut 5 bases from V and 3 bases from J; bases unmatched to any gene: 7. This CDR3 is built from 15 residues. The sequenced sample consisted of blood. The TCR sequence derives from a man between 65 and 79 years old in good health. The chain joins TRBV12-3 or TRBV12-4 to TRBJ2-7; 10 nucleotides agree with TRBD1. Here the CDR3 reads CASSPTGGEFYEQYF. DNA of the CDR3: TGTGCCAGCAGTCCGACAGGGGGCGAATTCTACGAGCAGTACTTC.